This TCR beta chain emerged from a study of cytomegalovirus exposure and HLA in healthy donors. Study conclusions and caveats: The listing of 150 to 200 TCR beta chains classed them as cytomegalovirus-associated.

Generated by immunoSEQ multiplex PCR, the TCRdb table keeps only in-frame clones and is missing some. The data show 300,000 to 350,000 clones, 88% seen once. Germline CDR1 is SGHVS and CDR2 is FNYEAQ. With V trimmed by 4 bases and J by 6 bases, 5 bases remained unmatched. This CDR3 has 14 residues. On this clone itself: What it recognizes is unknown.

The donors were part of the validation cohort, which consisted of under 150 subjects and was separate from the first cohort of under 850 subjects. The sample consisted of PBMCs. The sequence was obtained from a man aged 25 to 40 in good health and CMV-seronegative. The J gene is TRBJ2-7, the V gene TRBV7-6; 11 bases map to TRBD1. The CDR3 region is CASSSGQGAGEQYF. In DNA form, the CDR3 reads TGTGCCAGCAGCTCCGGACAGGGGGCGGGCGAGCAGTACTTC. The variable domain in full, completed from reference TRBV7-6 and TRBJ2-7, reads GAGVSQSPRYKVTKRGQDVALRCDPISGHVSLYWYRQALGQGPEFLTYFNYEAQQDKSGLPNDRFSAERPEGSISTLTIQRTEQRDSAMYRCASSSGQGAGEQYFGPGTRLTVT.